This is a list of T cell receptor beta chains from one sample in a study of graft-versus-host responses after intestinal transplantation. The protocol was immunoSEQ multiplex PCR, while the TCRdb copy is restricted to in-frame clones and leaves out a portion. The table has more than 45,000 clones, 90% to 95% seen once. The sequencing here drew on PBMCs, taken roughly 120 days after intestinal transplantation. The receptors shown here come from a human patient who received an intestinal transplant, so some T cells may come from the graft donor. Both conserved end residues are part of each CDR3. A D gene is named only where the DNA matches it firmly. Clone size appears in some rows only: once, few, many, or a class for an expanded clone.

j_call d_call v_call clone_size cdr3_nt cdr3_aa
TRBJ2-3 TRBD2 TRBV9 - TGTGCCAGCAGCGCGGGACTAGCGGGAGCGTCAGATACGCAGTATTTT CASSAGLAGASDTQYF
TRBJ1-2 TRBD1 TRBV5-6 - TGTGCCAGCAGCCCCGCCGCAGGGGGCGCGTTTGGCTACACCTTC CASSPAAGGAFGYTF
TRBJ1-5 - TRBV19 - TGTGCCAGTAGTCCCCGGGCCCGGAATCAGCCCCAGCATTTT CASSPRARNQPQHF
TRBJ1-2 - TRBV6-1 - TGTGCCAGCAGCGGAGGCGGCTATGGCTACACCTTC CASSGGGYGYTF
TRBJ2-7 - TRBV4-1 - TGCGCCAGCAGCCAAGATGAGGCAGGGCAGTACTTC CASSQDEAGQYF
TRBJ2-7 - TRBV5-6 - TGTGCCAGCAGCCATGATCAGGGGCTTGCCTACGAGCAGTACTTC CASSHDQGLAYEQYF
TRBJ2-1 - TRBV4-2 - TGTGCCAGCAGCCAAGATCATGGGACTGTTTACAATGAGCAGTTCTTC CASSQDHGTVYNEQFF
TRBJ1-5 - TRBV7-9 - TGTGCCAGCAGCTTAGCTGAGAGAGTCCCCCAGCATTTT CASSLAERVPQHF
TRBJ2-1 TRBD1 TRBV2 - TGTGCCAGCAGGGGACAGGTAGACCCTATGTATGAGCAGTTCTTC CASRGQVDPMYEQFF
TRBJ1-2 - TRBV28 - TGTGCCAGCACCTGGGGGTCTCACTATGGCTACACCTTC CASTWGSHYGYTF
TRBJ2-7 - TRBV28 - TGTGCCAGCAGTTTCCGGCAGAGCTCCTACGAGCAGTACTTC CASSFRQSSYEQYF
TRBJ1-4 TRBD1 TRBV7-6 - TGTGCCAGCAGCTCGACCCGGACAGGACGGAGTGAAAAACTGTTTTTT CASSSTRTGRSEKLFF
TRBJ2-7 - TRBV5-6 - TGTGCCAGCAGCTTGGTTTTGAGCTACGAGCAGTACTTC CASSLVLSYEQYF
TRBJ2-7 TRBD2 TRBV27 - TGTGCCAGCTCCCGAACCTCTAGCGGGAGAGGGTACGAGCAGTACTTC CASSRTSSGRGYEQYF
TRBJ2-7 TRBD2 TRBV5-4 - TGTGCCAGCAGCTCCACCCTTCTAGCGGAGGGGTTTTACGAGCAGTACTTC CASSSTLLAEGFYEQYF
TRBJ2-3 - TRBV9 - TGTGCCAGCAGCCTCGGGCCGGGCGCAGATACGCAGTATTTT CASSLGPGADTQYF
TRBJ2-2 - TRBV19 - TGTGCCAGTAGTCGGGGGCTAGCGTATTCTACCGGGGAGCTGTTTTTT CASSRGLAYSTGELFF
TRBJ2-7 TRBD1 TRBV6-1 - TGTGCCAGCGGGAGGACAGGGGGGGCCTACGAGCAGTACTTC CASGRTGGAYEQYF
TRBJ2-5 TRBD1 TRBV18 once TGTGCCAGCTCACTCTTTGACAGGGGGGAAGAGACCCAGTACTTC CASSLFDRGEETQYF
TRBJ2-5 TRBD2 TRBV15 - TGTGCCACCAGGGGGGAGGGCGAAGAGACCCAGTACTTC CATRGEGEETQYF
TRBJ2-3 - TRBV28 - TGTGCCAGCAGTTTTACAGAGGGCACAGATACGCAGTATTTT CASSFTEGTDTQYF
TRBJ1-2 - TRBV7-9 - TGTGCCAGCAGCTTAGGCACGCTTAACTATGGCTACACCTTC CASSLGTLNYGYTF
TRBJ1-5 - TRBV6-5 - TGTGCCAGCAGTTTTTCCCCCACGGGTGGGACGCCCCAGCATTTT CASSFSPTGGTPQHF
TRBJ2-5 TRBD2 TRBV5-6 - TGTGCCAGCAGCCCTCTTCCGGGACTAGCGGGGGGCCTTCAAGAGACCCAGTACTTC CASSPLPGLAGGLQETQYF
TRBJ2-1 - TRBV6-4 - TGTGCCAGCAGTCAAAGCGTTGCGAGCTCCTACAATGAGCAGTTCTTC CASSQSVASSYNEQFF
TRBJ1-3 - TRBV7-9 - TGTGCCAGCAGCCGGAGGGACTTCCAACCGGACACCATATATTTT CASSRRDFQPDTIYF
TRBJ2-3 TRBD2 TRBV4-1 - TGCGCCAGCAGCATAACTAGCGGGGGGCCCCTAAGCACAGATACGCAGTATTTT CASSITSGGPLSTDTQYF
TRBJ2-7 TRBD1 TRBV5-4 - TGTGCCAGCAGCTCCTCGACAGGGATCTACGAGCAGTACTTC CASSSSTGIYEQYF
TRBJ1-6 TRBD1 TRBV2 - TGTGCCAGCAGAGCCGGACAGGCTTATTCACCCCTCCACTTT CASRAGQAYSPLHF
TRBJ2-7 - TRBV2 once TGTGCCAGCAACCGGTGGGGGGAAGAGCAGTACTTC CASNRWGEEQYF
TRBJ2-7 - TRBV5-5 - TGTGCCAGCAGCTTGGGTCGAGCGGGCGAGCAGTACTTC CASSLGRAGEQYF
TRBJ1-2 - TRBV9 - TGTGCCAGCAGCGTAGAGGACCGCTCGAACTATGGCTACACCTTC CASSVEDRSNYGYTF
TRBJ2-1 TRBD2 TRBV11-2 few TGTGCCAGCAGCCGCGGGACTAGGGTTACCAATGAGCAGTTCTTC CASSRGTRVTNEQFF
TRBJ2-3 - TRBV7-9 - - CASSLALVVGAGTDTQYF
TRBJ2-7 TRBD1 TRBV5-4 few TGTGCCAGCAGCCGAACCATTACAGGGGTCTACGAGCAGTACTTC CASSRTITGVYEQYF
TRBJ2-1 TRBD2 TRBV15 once TGTGCCACCAGCAGAGAAAGGACTAGGGGTGAGCAGTTCTTC CATSRERTRGEQFF
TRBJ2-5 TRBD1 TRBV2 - TGTGCCAGCAGTCGACAGGGGGCCCAGGACCAGTACTTC CASSRQGAQDQYF
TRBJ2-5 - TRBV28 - TGTGCCAGCACCGAGAGGGATGAAGAGACCCAGTACTTC CASTERDEETQYF
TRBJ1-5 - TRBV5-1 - TGCGCCAGCAGCTTGGGTGTGAATCAGCCCCAGCATTTT CASSLGVNQPQHF
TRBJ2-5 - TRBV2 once TGTGCCAGCAGCGAAACAGGGAGTGGGGAGACCCAGTACTTC CASSETGSGETQYF
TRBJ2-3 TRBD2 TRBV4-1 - TGCGCCAGCAGCCAAGTGGCGGGAGGGGCAGATACGCAGTATTTT CASSQVAGGADTQYF
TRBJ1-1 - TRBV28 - TGTGCCAGCAGTTCTGCCACTGAAGCTTTCTTT CASSSATEAFF
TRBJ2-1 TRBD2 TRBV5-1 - TGCGCCAGCAGCGTGGTAGCGGGAGGAACCTACAATGAGCAGTTCTTC CASSVVAGGTYNEQFF
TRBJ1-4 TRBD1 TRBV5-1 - TGCGCCAGCAGCTTGGGACAGGGGGGAAATGAAAAACTGTTTTTT CASSLGQGGNEKLFF
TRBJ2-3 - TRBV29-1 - TGCAGCGTCGTTCTGCCATCTCCTCCAGATACGCAGTATTTT CSVVLPSPPDTQYF
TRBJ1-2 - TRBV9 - TGTGCCAGCAGCGTAGGAGGGGGGGCTAACTATGGCTACACCTTC CASSVGGGANYGYTF
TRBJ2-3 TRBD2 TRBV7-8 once TGTGCCAGCAGCTTAGGGACTAGCGGGGGTACGCAGTATTTT CASSLGTSGGTQYF
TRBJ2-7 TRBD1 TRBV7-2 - TGTGCCAGCAGCTTAGCGGGACAGGGAACCTACGAGCAGTACTTC CASSLAGQGTYEQYF
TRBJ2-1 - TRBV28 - TGTGCCAGCAGTTCCCTGGACTCCCCTCCCTACAATGAGCAGTTCTTC CASSSLDSPPYNEQFF